This is a list of T cell receptor beta chains from one sample in a study of T-cell memory formation after mild COVID-19. Using its own MiXCR run on the 5' RACE reads, TCRdb lists one record per CDR3 protein. Of about 350,000 distinct CDR3 sequences in the sample, around 14% were seen once. Sequenced input: PBMCs or a T cell subset sorted from them (not recorded which). Receptors were obtained from a man in his late teens or twenties who had mild COVID-19 (a few samples of this study predate the infection). Cell type and time point are not known. Each CDR3 is given without its conserved first and last residue. D genes are given only for firm matches.

V: TRBV3-1
J: TRBJ1-2
D: TRBD1
CDR3: ASSTTGAAANYGYT

V: TRBV29-1
J: TRBJ2-3
D: -
CDR3: SVDDSISTDTQY

V: TRBV7-2
J: TRBJ1-1
D: -
CDR3: ASSLETVRKLVNTEAF

V: TRBV3-1
J: TRBJ2-3
D: -
CDR3: ASSPLAPGEQY

V: TRBV4-2
J: TRBJ2-3
D: TRBD2
CDR3: ASSQDRTSGGNTQY

V: TRBV28
J: TRBJ2-7
D: TRBD1
CDR3: ASRFGQGWSYEQY

V: TRBV5-5
J: TRBJ1-2
D: TRBD1
CDR3: ASSSIQGHGYYGYT

V: TRBV19
J: TRBJ2-1
D: TRBD2
CDR3: ASSIGAGGGNNEQF

V: TRBV7-9
J: TRBJ1-2
D: -
CDR3: ASSLTSDYGYT

V: TRBV20-1
J: TRBJ2-7
D: -
CDR3: SAEDPILLSYEQY

V: TRBV7-9
J: TRBJ1-2
D: -
CDR3: ASSLARGRGAYGYT

V: TRBV6-6
J: TRBJ2-3
D: -
CDR3: ASSYEGTGPADTQY

V: TRBV5-1
J: TRBJ1-1
D: -
CDR3: ASSAWGPMNTEAF

V: TRBV3-1
J: TRBJ1-1
D: -
CDR3: ASSSGDGRLTEAF

V: TRBV4-2
J: TRBJ2-5
D: -
CDR3: ASSLGITGGETQY

V: TRBV4-3
J: TRBJ2-4
D: TRBD1
CDR3: ASSQRQGAGNIQY

V: TRBV29-1
J: TRBJ2-7
D: -
CDR3: SVEDEAGSYYEQY

V: TRBV7-3
J: TRBJ1-1
D: TRBD1
CDR3: ASSLRAGGQGNTEAF

V: TRBV7-8
J: TRBJ1-1
D: -
CDR3: ASSLDVGTEAF

V: TRBV4-3
J: TRBJ2-2
D: -
CDR3: ASRRQRRLDTGELF

V: TRBV7-9
J: TRBJ2-5
D: -
CDR3: ADSVGGMETQY

V: TRBV24-1
J: TRBJ2-5
D: -
CDR3: ATPREETQY

V: TRBV7-2
J: TRBJ2-1
D: -
CDR3: ASSLDSGTYNEQF

V: TRBV10-3
J: TRBJ2-5
D: -
CDR3: AISDPTGYGETQY

V: TRBV5-1
J: TRBJ1-1
D: -
CDR3: ASSPGVTPRFTEAF

V: TRBV19
J: TRBJ1-1
D: -
CDR3: ASSIDSRQLEAF

V: TRBV10-3
J: TRBJ1-3
D: -
CDR3: AISEEYSGNTIY

V: TRBV7-9
J: TRBJ1-4
D: -
CDR3: ASTKESTGEKLF

V: TRBV6-5
J: TRBJ1-5
D: -
CDR3: ASSRGPGENSNQPQH

V: TRBV6-6
J: TRBJ2-5
D: -
CDR3: ASSYSRQGIRTQY

V: TRBV11-2
J: TRBJ2-6
D: TRBD2
CDR3: ASSQTGGPGANVLT

V: TRBV18
J: TRBJ2-5
D: -
CDR3: ASSPMAVVETQY

V: TRBV15
J: TRBJ1-5
D: -
CDR3: ATSRSLLRGLGNQPQH

V: TRBV4-1
J: TRBJ1-5
D: -
CDR3: ASSQSEGGDQPQH

V: TRBV7-2
J: TRBJ1-1
D: -
CDR3: ASSRALAGTEAF

V: TRBV5-5
J: TRBJ2-4
D: TRBD1
CDR3: ASSWGTGGTIQY

V: TRBV27
J: TRBJ2-3
D: -
CDR3: ASSSAGRDTQY

V: TRBV15
J: TRBJ1-2
D: -
CDR3: ATSRVTGYGYGYT

V: TRBV2
J: TRBJ1-5
D: -
CDR3: ASSARILQAQPQH

V: TRBV7-2
J: TRBJ1-6
D: TRBD1
CDR3: ASSLAGQGASYNSPLH

V: TRBV5-1
J: TRBJ1-1
D: -
CDR3: ASSLVLGTEAF

V: TRBV24-1
J: TRBJ1-5
D: -
CDR3: ATSDPDQPQH

V: TRBV7-2
J: TRBJ2-1
D: TRBD2
CDR3: ASSGRTSGGDNEQF

V: TRBV5-6
J: TRBJ2-1
D: TRBD1
CDR3: ASSAGQGYEQF

V: TRBV29-1
J: TRBJ1-1
D: TRBD1
CDR3: SLRTGNEAF

V: TRBV5-5
J: TRBJ1-1
D: -
CDR3: ASSLEGGGEAF

V: TRBV18
J: TRBJ2-7
D: -
CDR3: ASSPGAPRGGYEQY

V: TRBV3-1
J: TRBJ2-5
D: TRBD2
CDR3: ASSQVGLPQETQY

V: TRBV7-9
J: TRBJ2-5
D: -
CDR3: ASSDTEQETQY

V: TRBV4-3
J: TRBJ1-1
D: -
CDR3: ASSQEGLVNTEAF

V: TRBV27
J: TRBJ1-5
D: -
CDR3: ASSPAKGRQPQH

V: TRBV6-6
J: TRBJ1-2
D: TRBD1
CDR3: ASSVTGGGLEGYT

V: TRBV7-8
J: TRBJ1-2
D: -
CDR3: ASSLLFGRGIDGYT